This T cell receptor beta chain was obtained from a study of identical twins. Study-level findings and limits: Out-of-frame beta sequences exhibited a weaker degree of excess twin sharing. Findings came from cross-sectional statistics, without long-term follow-up of donors.

Only a few counts were recorded for this clonotype. Its cognate antigen is unknown. MiXCR, applied by TCRdb to the 5' RACE reads, yields one record per CDR3 protein. Here the sample spans some 500,000 distinct CDR3 sequences, around 14% being singletons. Germline-derived CDR1 and CDR2 are SQVTM and ANQGSEA. This CDR3 spans 11 amino acids. V was trimmed by 0 bases and J by 9 bases, leaving 8 bases between them. These sequences were also reported in another study, on yellow fever vaccine responses in identical twins.

The sample comprised CD4+ T cells sorted from blood. The receptor was isolated from a woman in her late teens or twenties in good health. The chain combines TRBV29-1 with TRBJ1-1; D is uncertain. DNA for the CDR3: TGCAGCGTTGAAGAGGTCAGACAAGCTTTCTTT. It specifies CSVEEVRQAFF.